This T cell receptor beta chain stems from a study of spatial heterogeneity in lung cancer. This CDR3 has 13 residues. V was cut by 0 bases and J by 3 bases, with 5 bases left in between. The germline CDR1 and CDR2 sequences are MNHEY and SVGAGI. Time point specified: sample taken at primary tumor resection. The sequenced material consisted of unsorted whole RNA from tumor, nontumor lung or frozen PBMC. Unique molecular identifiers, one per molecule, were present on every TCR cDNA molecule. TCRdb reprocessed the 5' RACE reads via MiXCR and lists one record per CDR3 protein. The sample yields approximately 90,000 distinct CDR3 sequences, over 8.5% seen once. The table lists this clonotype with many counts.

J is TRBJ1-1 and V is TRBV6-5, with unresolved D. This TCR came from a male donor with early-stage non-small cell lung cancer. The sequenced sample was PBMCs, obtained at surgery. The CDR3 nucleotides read TGTGCCAGCAGTTACTCAGGGTACACTGAAGCTTTCTTT. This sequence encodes CASSYSGYTEAFF.